This T cell receptor beta chain was captured in a study of blood T cell repertoires in COVID-19. Study context: The samples span acute and convalescent COVID-19 from the United States, Italy and Spain. PBMCs, B-cell-depleted T cells, or T cells were the source of the cDNA or gDNA that made up the material.

As handled by the study authors: Reference gene primer amplification gave estimated nucleated cell counts. Using immunoSEQ multiplex PCR, the repertoire was profiled, and TCRdb retains in-frame clones only, with some absent. The V and J calls and clone size were taken over from that table, and D and trimming were inferred from the DNA. The sample has about 60,000 clones; 78% are singletons. Germline V gene lookup returns CDR1 SGDLS and CDR2 YYNGEE. V lost 3 bases, J lost 4 bases, and 10 bases stayed unmatched. The length of the CDR3 is 17 residues. There are a few counts of this clone. Sequencing used peripheral blood. The TCR was taken from a human donor in a cohort sampled during active COVID-19. The gene calls are TRBV9 and TRBJ1-6, with TRBD1 matching 7 bases. The CDR3 DNA reads TGTGCCAGCAGCGGACGGACCGGGACAGCGTATAATTCACCCCTCCACTTT. Encoded protein: CASSGRTGTAYNSPLHF.